What follows are 9 T cell receptor beta chains derived from one specimen sequenced in a study of blood T cell repertoires in COVID-19. The method was immunoSEQ multiplex PCR; TCRdb's version includes in-frame clones alone and lacks a portion of them. Here the sample spans approximately 190,000 clones, approximately 91% being singletons. Specimen: peripheral blood. The receptors here all came from an older man with active or convalescent COVID-19.

V and J are TRBV9 and TRBJ2-3, with TRBD1 as a possible D gene (5 bases). With 3 bases removed from V and 2 bases from J, the gap between germline ends came to 13 bases. There are 15 residues in the CDR3. Per the germline V gene, CDR1 is SGDLS and CDR2 is YYNGEE. In DNA, the CDR3 is TGTGCCAGCAGCGCGACAGTCGACTTCACAGATACGCAGTATTTT. Translated: CASSATVDFTDTQYF.

The rearrangement joins TRBV5-1 to TRBJ2-7; 12 bases agree with TRBD2. Per the germline V gene, CDR1 is SGHRS and CDR2 is YFSETQ. The CDR3 is 15 residues long. J gave up 6 bases and V 1 base, and 5 bases lay outside the gene matches. For the CDR3, the DNA is TGCGCCAGCAGCTTGCGGACTAGCGGGACTCGCGAGCAGTACTTC. It is translated as CASSLRTSGTREQYF.

The chain recombines TRBV15 with TRBJ2-5; the match to TRBD1 covers 9 bases. The CDR3 is 15 amino acids. V lost 5 bases to trimming and J lost 5 bases; unmatched junction nucleotides: 9. CDR1 and CDR2 (germline): LNHNV, YYDKDF (reference sequence). CDR3 DNA sequence: TGTGCCACCAGCCCAGGGGGACAGGGAGGGGAGACCCAGTACTTC. This codes for CATSPGGQGGETQYF.

The chain employs TRBV28 and TRBJ1-2; 8 nucleotides match TRBD1. The CDR3 extends over 14 amino acids. CDR1 MDHEN and CDR2 SYDVKM come from the germline V gene. The V segment lost 5 bases and the J segment 4 bases; nucleotides outside the gene matches: 6. The CDR3 DNA reads as TGTGCCAGCAGTCCTGGACAGGGATTCTATGGCTACACCTTC. Translating it yields CASSPGQGFYGYTF.

The genes are TRBV7-2 and TRBJ1-1; TRBD1 matches at 11 bases. The CDR3 contains 17 residues. After removal of 1 base from V and 1 base from J, the junction contained 5 bases not matched to a gene. Germline V gives CDR1 SGHTA, CDR2 FQGNSA. This chain's CDR3 is CASSLGTGGVSNTEAFF. The DNA for the CDR3 is TGTGCCAGCAGCTTAGGGACAGGGGGCGTCTCGAACACTGAAGCTTTCTTT. Drawing the rest from reference TRBV7-2 and TRBJ1-1, the complete variable domain is GAGVSQSPSNKVTEKGKDVELRCDPISGHTALYWYRQSLGQGLEFLIYFQGNSAPDKSGLPSDRFSAERTGGSVSTLTIQRTQQEDSAVYLCASSLGTGGVSNTEAFFGQGTRLTVV.

The rearrangement links TRBV5-5 to TRBJ1-1, with a tentative D call TRBD1 (5 bases). From germline, CDR1 is SGHKS and CDR2 YYEKEE (reference sequence). V was clipped by 4 bases and J by 8 bases, with 18 bases between them. The CDR3 covers 14 residues. CDR3 DNA: TGTGCCAGCAGCCTGGTGCGGGACCTTGGGGAAGCTTTCTTT. It encodes CASSLVRDLGEAFF.

The CDR3 loop is CASSLQEGSYGYTF. CDR3 nucleotides: TGTGCCAGCAGCTTACAGGAAGGGAGCTATGGCTACACCTTC. The chain employs TRBV11-3 and TRBJ1-2, with D uncertain. Trimming shortened V by 2 bases and J by 4 bases, and 11 bases separated the two germline ends. This CDR3 has 14 amino acids. Germline CDR1 SGHNT, CDR2 YENEEA. Together with reference TRBV11-3 and TRBJ1-2, the CDR3 gives the full variable domain: EAGVVQSPRYKIIEKKQPVAFWCNPISGHNTLYWYLQNLGQGPELLIRYENEEAVDDSQLPKDRFSAERLKGVDSTLKIQPAELGDSAVYLCASSLQEGSYGYTFGSGTRLTVV.

The chain is built from TRBV7-2 and TRBJ2-3; 11 bases fit TRBD2. The CDR3 extends over 18 amino acids. J lost 3 bases, V lost 0 bases, and 8 bases had no gene match. CDR1 is SGHTA and CDR2 is FQGNSA in the germline V gene. CDR3 sequence (DNA): TGTGCCAGCAGCTTAGCGGCTAGCGGGGGGTATAGGACAGATACGCAGTATTTT. Its protein product is CASSLAASGGYRTDTQYF. Combining the CDR3 with reference TRBV7-2 and TRBJ2-3 gives the whole variable domain GAGVSQSPSNKVTEKGKDVELRCDPISGHTALYWYRQSLGQGLEFLIYFQGNSAPDKSGLPSDRFSAERTGGSVSTLTIQRTQQEDSAVYLCASSLAASGGYRTDTQYFGPGTRLTVL.

DNA for the CDR3: TGTGCCAGCGGGTTCTCGGAAGGACTCTCCGGCTACACCTTC. Amino acids: CASGFSEGLSGYTF. The chain carries TRBV2 and TRBJ1-2; D uncertain. Germline loops: CDR1 SNHLY, CDR2 FYNNEI. Trimming took 8 bases from V and 8 from J, leaving 21 bases between them. The CDR3 runs 14 residues.